The 5 T cell receptor beta chains listed next were all sequenced from one sample in a study of blood T cells in healthy people across ages. Alongside a J-beta primer mix, a sample-barcoded 5' primer served in a second PCR lasting roughly 7 to 11 cycles. TCRdb reanalysed the 5' RACE reads using MiXCR and keeps one entry per CDR3 protein. The data contain approximately 760,000 distinct CDR3 sequences, 20% to 30% of them singletons. Another study also made use of these data, one on T cells of mothers and their children.

The sample comprised blood. Source of these receptors: a boy aged 5-17 years in good health.

This clonotype has more than one count but fewer than ten. The CDR3 region is CASSYSAKTTEAFF. The CDR3 nucleotides are TGTGCCAGCAGTTACTCCGCCAAAACAACTGAAGCTTTCTTT. The rearrangement joins TRBV6-5 to TRBJ1-1; D is undetermined. This CDR3 contains 14 residues. CDR1 is MNHEY, CDR2 SVGAGI, per germline. Trimming took off 0 bases at V and 5 bases at J, with 10 bases between the two ends.

V gene TRBV5-1 combines with J gene TRBJ2-7; D is possibly TRBD1 (5 bases). V was cut by 7 bases and J by 0 bases, with 14 bases left in between. There are 14 residues in the CDR3. The germline V gene encodes CDR1 SGHRS and CDR2 YFSETQ. CDR3 nucleotides: TGCGCCAGCGGGGCGACTCAATACTCCTACGAGCAGTACTTC. Translated, it gives CASGATQYSYEQYF.

The chain combines TRBV7-9 with TRBJ2-7, with D uncertain. V lost 5 bases and J lost 5, with 13 bases in between. Germline lookup yields CDR1 SEHNR and CDR2 FQNEAQ (reference sequence). This CDR3 has 13 amino acids. The CDR3 coding sequence is TGTGCCAGCAGCCCCCGCCACCTAGACGAGCAGTACTTC. It yields the protein CASSPRHLDEQYF.

There are a few counts of this clonotype. J is TRBJ2-1 and V is TRBV20-1; the D call may be TRBD1 or TRBD2 (5 bases each). Trimming pared 4 bases from V and 7 bases from J, leaving 26 bases between. The CDR3 runs to 17 residues. Per the germline V gene, CDR1 is DFQATT and CDR2 is SNEGSKA (reference sequence). Here the CDR3 DNA reads TGCAGTGCTATCGGGGCCCGAGCTGGGGAAAACCCGAATGAGCAGTTCTTC. Translated, it gives CSAIGARAGENPNEQFF.

This clonotype was counted a few times. The chain combines TRBV19 with TRBJ1-1; D gene uncertain. Between the trimmed V and J ends, which lost 4 bases and 4 bases, there was a span of 10 bases. The CDR3 is 13 residues long. The germline V gene has CDR1 LNHDA and CDR2 SQIVND (reference sequence). The CDR3 DNA reads TGTGCCAGTAGTACCCGCAGGAGCACTGAAGCTTTCTTT. This gives the protein CASSTRRSTEAFF.